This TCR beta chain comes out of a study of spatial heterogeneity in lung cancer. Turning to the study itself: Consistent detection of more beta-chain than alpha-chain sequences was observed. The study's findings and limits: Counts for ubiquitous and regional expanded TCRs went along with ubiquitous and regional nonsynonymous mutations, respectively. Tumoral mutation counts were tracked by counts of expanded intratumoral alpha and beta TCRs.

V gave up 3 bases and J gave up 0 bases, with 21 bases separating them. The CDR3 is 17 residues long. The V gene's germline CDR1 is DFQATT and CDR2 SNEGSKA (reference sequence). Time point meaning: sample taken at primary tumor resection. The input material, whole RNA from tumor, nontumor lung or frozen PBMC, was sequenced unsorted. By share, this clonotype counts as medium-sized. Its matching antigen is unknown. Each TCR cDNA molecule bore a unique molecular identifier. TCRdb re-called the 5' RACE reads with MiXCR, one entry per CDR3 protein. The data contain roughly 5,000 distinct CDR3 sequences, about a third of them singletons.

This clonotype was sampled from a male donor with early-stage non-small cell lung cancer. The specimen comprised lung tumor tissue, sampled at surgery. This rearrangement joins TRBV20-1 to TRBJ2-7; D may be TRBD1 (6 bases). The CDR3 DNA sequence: TGCAGTGCTAGGGAGGTAGACAGGTCCTACTTCTCCTACGAGCAGTACTTC. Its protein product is CSAREVDRSYFSYEQYF.